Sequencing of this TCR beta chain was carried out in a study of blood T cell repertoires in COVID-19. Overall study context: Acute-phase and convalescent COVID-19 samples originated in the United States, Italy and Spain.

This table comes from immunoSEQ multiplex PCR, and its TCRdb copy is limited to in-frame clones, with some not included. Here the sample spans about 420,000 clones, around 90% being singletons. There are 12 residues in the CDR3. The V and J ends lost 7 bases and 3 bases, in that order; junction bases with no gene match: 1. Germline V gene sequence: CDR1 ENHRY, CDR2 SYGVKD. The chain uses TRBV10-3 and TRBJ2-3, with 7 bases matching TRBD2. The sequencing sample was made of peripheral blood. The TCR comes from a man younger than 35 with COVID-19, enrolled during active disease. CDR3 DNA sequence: TGTGCCATCAAAGCGGGAACAGATACGCAGTATTTT. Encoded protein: CAIKAGTDTQYF.